This T cell receptor beta chain was captured in a study of shared clonotypes between healthy human individuals (dated by TCRdb to the early 2020s). About the investigation overall: Two women and a few men aged 18 to 49 years were included in the cohort. For each donor, CD4 naive and CD4 memory were each run on three plates, CD8 naive on two plates, and CD8 memory on one plate. Blood TCR repertoires of about five healthy adults were deeply sequenced to estimate repertoire size and the extent of clonotype sharing between individuals. Different laboratories and diverse techniques were used to prepare libraries and sequence TCR repertoires, to increase sequencing depth and limit assay-specific biases. Between about 0.9 and 9 billion PBMCs per donor were obtained by leukapheresis.

The donors were healthy, HIV-negative adults who had no recently reported acute infections or vaccinations. Every donor was a Caucasian adult living in Nashville, Tennessee, USA. CD4+ T cells were enriched by magnetic negative selection, after which naive cells were positively selected on CD45RA and the negative fraction was taken as the memory subset. After blood collection by leukapheresis, PBMCs were isolated using Ficoll-Histopaque density gradient centrifugation and then cryopreserved in the vapor phase of liquid nitrogen. Analytical flow cytometry was used to check the purity and quantity of each magnetically sorted T cell population. From each sorted fraction, genomic DNA was isolated and quantified by UV absorbance on a Nanodrop 2000c. V and J are truncated by 2 bases and 6 bases respectively, leaving an intervening sequence of 11 bases. Taken from the germline V gene (reference sequence), the CDR1 and CDR2 loops are GTSNPN and SVGIG. From its cysteine to its phenylalanine, the CDR3 spans 13 amino acids. Here the CDR3 DNA is all that survives: 39 bases in frame from base 1.

With respect to this clone: No cognate antigen has been identified for it. No base quality information exists; no much larger clone differs at one position.

Points the paper makes about the study in general: Estimated clonotype richness was generally larger for naive than for memory subsets. Sampling was limited to blood, and TCR repertoires in tissue likely differ from TCR repertoires in blood. Higher generation probabilities were observed for clonotypes shared by all four sorted-subset donors than for non-shared clonotypes. Roughly 5% of naive CD4, 3.5% of naive CD8, roughly 2.4% of memory CD4, and around 0.4% of memory CD8 clonotypes were shared across several donors. Pairwise subsampling led to the expectation that sequencing depth would affect the degree of clonotype sharing among donors. Incomplete sequencing was indicated by rarefaction of sorted-subset datasets, despite the large sequencing depth. The genetic and exposure-history diversity represented was limited by the small number of donors.

Using the deep immunoSEQ assay, multiplex PCR amplified TCR CDR3 regions from genomic DNA. Extracted genomic DNA from each cell subset was spread evenly across all wells of several immunoSEQ 96-well plates, with each plate serving as a replicate. For sorted subsets, approximately 0.2 ug of genomic DNA, equivalent to tens of thousands of T cell genomes, went into each replicate PCR. The purified libraries were quantified using a Qubit 3.0 fluorometer, sized with a Bioanalyzer 2100, and then quantified again using the KAPA Library Quantification kit. A separate single-read 150-cycle Illumina NextSeq 550 flow cell was used to sequence each immunoSEQ 96-well plate. As for how the authors treated the data: Because the immunoSEQ output included only junctional sequences and no quality scores, the filtering could not be the same as the filtering used for full-length reads. To assign V/J genes and CDR3, sequences were annotated against IMGT germline references using PyIR, a Python wrapper for IgBLAST v1.9. Reads were filtered out if the reads had weak V/J assignments (E-value above 1e-6), no CDR3, stop codons, out-of-frame junctions, or ambiguous translated residues. A V3J clonotype was defined by an identical inferred V gene, J gene, and CDR3 amino acid sequence. Percentage overlap between repertoires was computed as shared unique clonotypes divided by the size of the smaller repertoire. Three approaches were used to assess repertoire richness: RTK rarefaction, the Chao1 estimator, and Recon v2.1 estimates of unobserved clonotypes. Generation probabilities were computed with OLGA for all TCRbeta clonotypes obtained by the gDNA method from several donors. The immuneACCESS repertoire file appears here via TCRdb, limited to in-frame rearrangements. These files lack a portion of the clones; in checked studies, under half of the deficit traces to unresolved V genes, and the cause of the others is not known. That table is the source of V, J and clone size, and D and trimming were worked out from the DNA. This sample holds millions of clones; 95% were observed only once. Under 0.15% of the sample is taken by the ten largest.

The chain is encoded by TRBV30 joined to TRBJ2-1; tentative D gene TRBD2, with 6 bases matching. The source of this sequence is a man younger than 30 in good health. The sequenced sample consisted of naive CD4+ T cells sorted from blood. The cell subset or site label here, explained by the study, means: CD45RA+ positively selected. CDR3 protein: CAWSLLAGNEQFF. The nucleotide sequence is TGTGCCTGGAGTCTACTAGCCGGCAATGAGCAGTTCTTC.